Shown below are 24 T cell receptor beta chains from a single sample sequenced in a study of OX40 agonist ivuxolimab in advanced cancers. Assay: immunoSEQ multiplex PCR; the TCRdb copy retains only in-frame clones and omits some. This sample has 100,000 to 150,000 clones, with about 94% found just once. The sequenced sample was CD4+ or CD8+ T cells sorted from blood, obtained in a trial of the OX40 agonist ivuxolimab. These receptor sequences come from an adult with an advanced solid tumor such as melanoma, head and neck, liver or kidney cancer.

The chain has TRBV9 and TRBJ2-5, with TRBD1 identical over 7 bases. Germline V gene sequence: CDR1 SGDLS, CDR2 YYNGEE. Losses at the gene ends were 7 bases for V and 0 bases for J; bases not matched to a gene: 6. CDR3 length: 14 amino acids. In nucleotides, the CDR3 is TGTGCCAGCGGACCTGGGACAGACCAAGAGACCCAGTACTTC. It yields the protein CASGPGTDQETQYF. Filled out from reference TRBV9 and TRBJ2-5, the complete variable domain reads DSGVTQTPKHLITATGQRVTLRCSPRSGDLSVYWYQQSLDQGLQFLIQYYNGEERAKGNILERFSAQQFPDLHSELNLSSLELGDSALYFCASGPGTDQETQYFGPGTRLLVL.

The V gene is TRBV11-2, the J gene TRBJ2-2, with D uncertain. V was shortened by 5 bases and J by 1 base, with 11 bases between the two germline ends. CDR1 is SGHAT and CDR2 is FQNNGV in the germline V gene. This CDR3 region has 15 residues. CDR3 DNA: TGTGCCAGCAGCAATCTGCCCGGGAACACCGGGGAGCTGTTTTTT. It is translated as CASSNLPGNTGELFF.

The chain links TRBV11-2 to TRBJ2-7, with D possibly matching TRBD1 (5 bases). Per the germline V gene, CDR1 is SGHAT and CDR2 is FQNNGV. This CDR3 region has 15 residues. Trimming took off 5 bases at V and 4 bases at J, with 18 bases between the two ends. CDR3 residues: CASSRGGRVEYEQYF. The CDR3 coding sequence is TGTGCCAGCAGCCGAGGTGGCAGGGTTGAGTACGAGCAGTACTTC.

The chain joins TRBV28 to TRBJ2-7, with TRBD2 matching over 7 bases. Germline-derived CDR1 and CDR2 are MDHEN and SYDVKM. V dropped 6 bases and J dropped 4; count of bases not matched to a gene: 6. This CDR3 contains 13 residues. The CDR3 DNA sequence: TGTGCCAGCAGCCCCAACGGGAGGTACGAGCAGTACTTC. Its protein product is CASSPNGRYEQYF.

CDR3 coding DNA: TGTGCCATCAGCGGGACAGGGGGCGCGTCCGAGCAGTACTTC. Protein product: CAISGTGGASEQYF. This chain uses TRBV10-3 with TRBJ2-7; 12 bases are shared with TRBD1. The germline CDR1 and CDR2 sequences are ENHRY and SYGVKD. V lost 6 bases, J lost 6 bases, and 6 bases stayed unmatched. This CDR3 spans 14 amino acids.

Only one count was recorded for this clone. CDR3 DNA: TGTGCCAGCACTTCAAGGGGGCAGGGAGTCTACGAGCAGTACTTC. This codes for CASTSRGQGVYEQYF. The chain employs TRBV7-2 and TRBJ2-7; the match to TRBD1 covers 7 bases. This CDR3 is 15 amino acids long. The V gene end was trimmed by 7 bases and the J gene end by 3 bases; junction bases not matched to a gene: 12. CDR1 is SGHTA, CDR2 FQGNSA, per germline.

As regards this clone: This sample includes further DNA sequences coding for the same CDR3. The chain combines TRBV28 with TRBJ2-7; D gene uncertain. This CDR3 region has 13 residues. Germline-derived CDR1 and CDR2 are MDHEN and SYDVKM. With 2 bases removed from V and 2 bases from J, the gap between germline ends came to 7 bases. CDR3 nucleotide sequence: TGTGCCAGCAGTTTAGGGCCAACCTACGAGCAGTACTTC. As protein: CASSLGPTYEQYF. Filled out from reference TRBV28 and TRBJ2-7, the complete variable domain reads DVKVTQSSRYLVKRTGEKVFLECVQDMDHENMFWYRQDPGLGLRLIYFSYDVKMKEKGDIPEGYSVSREKKERFSLILESASTNQTSMYLCASSLGPTYEQYFGPGTRLTVT.

Only one count was recorded for this clone. The chain links TRBV7-7 to TRBJ2-2; 7 positions agree with TRBD1. Per germline, CDR1 SSHAT and CDR2 FNYEAQ (reference sequence). V shed 5 bases and J 3 bases; nucleotides not matched to a gene: 9. This CDR3 has 16 residues. The CDR3 coding sequence is TGTGCCAGCAGCCGGGGTCGACAGGGAGACACCGGGGAGCTGTTTTTT. Amino acids: CASSRGRQGDTGELFF.

The V call is TRBV28, the J call TRBJ1-2; no definite D call. Germline V gives CDR1 MDHEN, CDR2 SYDVKM. Trimming removed 2 bases at V and 5 bases at J, with 6 bases between. The CDR3 runs to 12 residues. The CDR3 DNA reads as TGTGCCAGCAGTTTAGTCGGGTATGGCTACACCTTC. Translating gives CASSLVGYGYTF.

This chain uses TRBV18 with TRBJ2-7, with 8 bases aligning to TRBD2. Germline-derived CDR1 and CDR2 are KGHSH and LQKENI. V dropped 3 bases and J dropped 0; count of bases not matched to a gene: 4. This CDR3 is 15 amino acids long. In DNA form, the CDR3 reads TGTGCCAGCTCACCTCCCGGGGGGGGCTCCTACGAGCAGTACTTC. This encodes CASSPPGGGSYEQYF.

The chain's CDR3 is CASSVGAGGPTSMGTQYF. For the CDR3, the DNA is TGTGCCAGCAGCGTAGGAGCGGGAGGGCCCACTTCGATGGGTACGCAGTATTTT. The rearrangement uses TRBV9 and TRBJ2-3, with 10 bases that match TRBD2. The CDR3 spans 18 residues. Germline-derived CDR1 and CDR2 are SGDLS and YYNGEE. With V trimmed by 0 bases and J by 8 bases, 15 bases remained unmatched.

V gene TRBV6-5 combines with J gene TRBJ1-5; 8 bases map to TRBD1. Germline lookup yields CDR1 MNHEY and CDR2 SVGAGI. The V gene end was trimmed by 6 bases and the J gene end by 2 bases; junction bases not matched to a gene: 6. CDR3 length equals 15 residues. The CDR3 DNA sequence: TGTGCCAGCAGCACCGACAGGGGAGGCAATCAGCCCCAGCATTTT. This sequence encodes CASSTDRGGNQPQHF.

V usage is TRBV27 and J usage is TRBJ2-7, with 10 bases lining up with TRBD2. Germline V lookup: CDR1 MNHEY, CDR2 SMNVEV (reference sequence). The CDR3 loop spans 14 amino acids. The V segment lost 5 bases and the J segment 5 bases; nucleotides outside the gene matches: 6. In DNA form, the CDR3 reads TGTGCCAGCAGTCCCGGGACTAGCGTCGACGAGCAGTACTTC. Amino acid sequence: CASSPGTSVDEQYF.

V gene TRBV5-5 combines with J gene TRBJ1-1, with a weak D call TRBD1 (6 bases). V lost 1 base to trimming and J lost 6 bases, with 16 bases between them. The CDR3 length is 15 residues. Germline V gene sequence: CDR1 SGHKS, CDR2 YYEKEE (reference sequence). For the CDR3, the DNA is TGTGCCAGCAGCTTGACGATTGGGGGCTGGGCTGAAGCTTTCTTT. Protein product: CASSLTIGGWAEAFF.

V and J are TRBV11-2 and TRBJ1-6; D is unresolved. Germline V gene lookup returns CDR1 SGHAT and CDR2 FQNNGV. The CDR3 is made up of 13 amino acids. Trimming shortened V by 3 bases and J by 8 bases, and 8 bases separated the two germline ends. In DNA form, the CDR3 reads TGTGCCAGCAGCTTGGACGGATATTCACCCCTCCACTTT. Encoded protein: CASSLDGYSPLHF.

The V gene is TRBV14, the J gene TRBJ1-6; the D is unclear. V shed 0 bases and J shed 7 bases, with 7 bases lying between them. This CDR3 has 14 residues. The germline CDR1 and CDR2 sequences are SGHDN and FVKESK. In DNA, the CDR3 is TGTGCCAGCAGCCAAGACGCGAAGAATTCACCCCTCCACTTT. Its protein is CASSQDAKNSPLHF.

The chain carries TRBV30 and TRBJ2-2; D is uncertain. This CDR3 comprises 13 residues. CDR1 is GTSNPN and CDR2 is SVGIG in the germline V gene (reference sequence). Trimming pared 0 bases from V and 4 bases from J, leaving 6 bases between. CDR3 protein: CAWSVKFTGELFF. CDR3 sequence (DNA): TGTGCCTGGAGTGTAAAATTCACCGGGGAGCTGTTTTTT. Full variable domain (missing parts from reference TRBV30 and TRBJ2-2): SQTIHQWPATLVQPVGSPLSLECTVEGTSNPNLYWYRQAAGRGLQLLFYSVGIGQISSEVPQNLSASRPQDRQFILSSKKLLLSDSGFYLCAWSVKFTGELFFGEGSRLTVL.

The chain employs TRBV27 and TRBJ2-7; 9 bases align to TRBD1. Germline trimming cut 5 bases from V and 0 bases from J; bases unmatched to any gene: 5. The CDR3 has 15 amino acids. Germline V gene sequence: CDR1 MNHEY, CDR2 SMNVEV (reference sequence). In DNA form, the CDR3 reads TGTGCCAGCAGTAAACAGACAGGGGGCTCCTACGAGCAGTACTTC. Protein product: CASSKQTGGSYEQYF.

This sequence joins TRBV7-2 and TRBJ1-5; 8 nucleotides line up with TRBD1. CDR1 is SGHTA and CDR2 is FQGNSA in the germline V gene. The CDR3 length is 15 residues. V shed 3 bases and J 7 bases; nucleotides not matched to a gene: 8. As DNA, the CDR3 is TGTGCCAGCAGCTTCCCAGGACAGGGAGGGCAGCCCCAGCATTTT. Protein: CASSFPGQGGQPQHF.

This chain joins TRBV21-1 and TRBJ2-1; the DNA was not used to check the table's D call, TRBD2. TRBV21-1 counts as a pseudogene. This CDR3 has 13 residues. CDR3 amino acids: CASSKCGCNEQFF. Written as DNA, the CDR3 is TGTGCCAGCAGCAAGTGCGGTTGCAATGAGCAGTTCTTC.

The genes are TRBV19 and TRBJ1-1, with no clear D. Germline CDR1 LNHDA, CDR2 SQIVND (reference sequence). This CDR3 has 16 residues. Trimming removed 2 bases at V and 1 base at J, with 14 bases between. The CDR3 sequence: CASSISLVGENTEAFF. CDR3 sequence (DNA): TGTGCCAGTAGTATATCACTGGTGGGTGAGAACACTGAAGCTTTCTTT.

CDR3 nucleotide sequence: TGTGCCAGCTCACAGACAGGGGGTAACACTGAAGCTTTCTTT. This encodes CASSQTGGNTEAFF. V is TRBV18 and J is TRBJ1-1; 9 positions match TRBD1. With V trimmed by 4 bases and J by 2 bases, 2 bases remained unmatched. The CDR3 runs 14 residues. Germline loops: CDR1 KGHSH, CDR2 LQKENI.

This chain uses TRBV7-2 with TRBJ2-7, with 11 bases matching TRBD2. This CDR3 has 15 amino acids. Germline assignment: CDR1 SGHTA and CDR2 FQGNSA. V dropped 5 bases and J dropped 4; count of bases not matched to a gene: 7. Here the CDR3 DNA reads TGTGCCAGCAGCCGGCGACTAGCGGGATCATACGAGCAGTACTTC. Its protein product is CASSRRLAGSYEQYF.

This rearrangement joins TRBV28 to TRBJ1-5; possible D gene TRBD1, 5 bases. Germline V CDR1 and CDR2: MDHEN, SYDVKM. Trimming cost V 7 bases and J 5 bases, with 12 bases left between them. The CDR3 has 13 amino acids. CDR3 protein: CASTLGGDQPQHF. CDR3 nucleotides: TGTGCCAGCACCCTCGGGGGGGATCAGCCCCAGCATTTT.